What follows are 27 T cell receptor beta chains derived from one specimen sequenced in a study of CD8 T cells in ankylosing spondylitis. These receptors have no known antigen. Overall study results and limits: Ankylosing spondylitis blood seemed to carry a telltale TCR beta motif made of under 10 highly homologous variants.

Each CDR3 protein gets one entry after TCRdb re-called the 5' RACE reads with MiXCR. The sample records some 100,000 distinct CDR3 sequences, just under 9% being singletons. Sequencing input: blood, either unsorted or a sorted T cell fraction (not recorded which). Receptors were obtained from a male donor with ankylosing spondylitis.

This rearrangement joins TRBV27 to TRBJ1-1, with D possibly matching TRBD1 (6 bases). The V end lost 6 bases, the J end lost 8 bases, and 10 bases lay between the germline ends. Germline V CDR1 and CDR2: MNHEY, SMNVEV (reference sequence). The CDR3 is 11 residues long. The CDR3 loop reads CASSTGTEAFF. CDR3 sequence (DNA): TGTGCCAGCAGCACCGGGACAGAAGCTTTCTTT.

This rearrangement joins TRBV7-9 to TRBJ2-5, with D possibly TRBD2 on 5 matching bases. V lost 6 bases to trimming and J lost 2 bases, with 10 bases between them. The CDR3 loop spans 13 amino acids. Germline CDR1 reads SEHNR; CDR2 reads FQNEAQ (reference sequence). CDR3: CASSSGVQETQYF. CDR3 in DNA: TGTGCCAGCAGTTCCGGGGTACAAGAGACCCAGTACTTC.

The V gene is TRBV5-6, the J gene TRBJ2-7; no clear D. The CDR3 is 14 residues long. Trimming shortened V by 0 bases and J by 5 bases, and 12 bases separated the two germline ends. Germline CDR1 and CDR2: SGHDT and YYEEEE. For the CDR3, the DNA is TGTGCCAGCAGCTTGGCCCAGACTCCCGACGAGCAGTACTTC. It specifies CASSLAQTPDEQYF.

This clonotype was seen only a few times. The gene calls are TRBV5-6 and TRBJ2-1, with 10 positions matching TRBD2. CDR1 is SGHDT and CDR2 is YYEEEE in the germline V gene. Germline trimming cut 7 bases from V and 7 bases from J; bases unmatched to any gene: 8. This CDR3 is built from 14 residues. CDR3 in amino acids: CASLASGRGNEQFF. CDR3 bases: TGTGCCAGCCTCGCTAGCGGGAGAGGAAATGAGCAGTTCTTC.

This clonotype was found a few times. The chain links TRBV20-1 to TRBJ2-5; D ambiguous. The germline V gene has CDR1 DFQATT and CDR2 SNEGSKA (reference sequence). Trimming removed 4 bases at V and 3 bases at J, with 15 bases between. The CDR3 consists of 14 residues. CDR3: CSATLESAEETQYF. For the CDR3, the DNA is TGCAGTGCTACCCTGGAAAGCGCAGAAGAGACCCAGTACTTC.

The chain carries TRBV13 and TRBJ1-1; possible D gene TRBD1, 5 bases. From germline, CDR1 is PRHDT and CDR2 FYEKMQ (reference sequence). Between the trimmed V and J ends, which lost 4 bases and 3 bases, there was a span of 9 bases. The CDR3 runs to 13 residues. The CDR3 protein is CASSSVGDTEAFF. The CDR3 nucleotides read TGTGCCAGCAGCTCGGTGGGGGACACTGAAGCTTTCTTT.

This clonotype came up many times. The rearrangement uses TRBV7-9 and TRBJ1-5; no firm D call. CDR3 length: 14 residues. V lost 1 base to trimming and J lost 0 bases, with 4 bases between them. Looked up from germline, CDR1 is SEHNR and CDR2 is FQNEAQ (reference sequence). In DNA form, the CDR3 reads TGTGCCAGCAGCTTAGGGCATAGCAATCAGCCCCAGCATTTT. It encodes CASSLGHSNQPQHF.

This clonotype was seen ten or more times. V is TRBV6-1 and J is TRBJ1-1; D call uncertain. The CDR3 loop spans 13 amino acids. Per germline, CDR1 MNHNS and CDR2 SASEGT. The V and J ends lost 2 bases and 2 bases respectively, with 6 bases between them. The CDR3 coding sequence is TGTGCCAGCAGTGAACAGTCAAACACTGAAGCTTTCTTT. It yields the protein CASSEQSNTEAFF.

The V and J genes are TRBV4-1 and TRBJ2-3; the D gene could be TRBD1 or TRBD2 (5 bases each). The germline CDR1 and CDR2 sequences are MGHRA and YSYEKL. This CDR3 has 17 amino acids. Deletions cut 1 base from V and 4 bases from J, with 18 bases between. CDR3 DNA sequence: TGCGCCAGCAGCCAAGGGGAAGGACATCCGAGGGCAGATACGCAGTATTTT. Translated: CASSQGEGHPRADTQYF.

This rearrangement joins TRBV4-1 to TRBJ2-7; no definite D call. Trimming pared 5 bases from V and 1 base from J, leaving 21 bases between. This CDR3 comprises 17 residues. Germline CDR1 reads MGHRA; CDR2 reads YSYEKL. This chain's CDR3 is CASSLSGGLGESYEQYF. Here the CDR3 DNA reads TGCGCCAGCAGCTTGTCAGGCGGCCTTGGGGAATCCTACGAGCAGTACTTC.

This clonotype was found many times. The J gene is TRBJ2-2, the V gene TRBV2, with no clear D. The germline V gene encodes CDR1 SNHLY and CDR2 FYNNEI. The CDR3 contains 13 residues. Trimming left V 8 bases short and J 7 bases short, with 14 bases between. CDR3 in DNA: TGTGCCAGCGAAGGAGTACCGGTCGGGGAGCTGTTTTTT. It encodes CASEGVPVGELFF.

In this sample, this clonotype turned up many times. The rearrangement links TRBV20-1 to TRBJ1-1; 7 nucleotides line up with TRBD1. J gave up 3 bases and V 4 bases, and 5 bases lay outside the gene matches. Germline loops: CDR1 DFQATT, CDR2 SNEGSKA (reference sequence). This CDR3 is 13 amino acids long. CDR3 residues: CSATPGGHTEAFF. Written as DNA, the CDR3 is TGCAGTGCTACACCAGGGGGTCACACTGAAGCTTTCTTT.

A few counts support this clonotype. This chain uses TRBV11-2 with TRBJ1-6; D is undetermined. Germline CDR1 and CDR2: SGHAT and FQNNGV. V was clipped by 5 bases and J by 12 bases, with 8 bases between them. The CDR3 has 11 amino acids. CDR3 residues: CASSPGGPLHF. As DNA, the CDR3 is TGTGCCAGCAGCCCGGGTGGACCCCTCCACTTT.

This clonotype was observed many times. The chain joins TRBV11-2 to TRBJ2-5; 8 bases are a match to TRBD2. J gave up 5 bases and V 5 bases, and 10 bases lay outside the gene matches. The CDR3 extends over 15 amino acids. Germline loops: CDR1 SGHAT, CDR2 FQNNGV. The DNA of the CDR3 is TGTGCCAGCAGCACACACAGCGGGAGTAGGGAGACCCAGTACTTC. This gives the protein CASSTHSGSRETQYF.

V gene TRBV28 combines with J gene TRBJ1-1; 9 nucleotides match TRBD1. The CDR3 loop spans 15 amino acids. Germline V gene lookup returns CDR1 MDHEN and CDR2 SYDVKM. V gave up 5 bases and J gave up 8 bases; unmatched junction bases: 12. The CDR3 reads CASSARTGEGSEAFF. The DNA for the CDR3 is TGTGCCAGCAGTGCCCGGACAGGGGAGGGGTCCGAAGCTTTCTTT.

Note on this clonotype: It may be a read error: a sequence one base away is much more abundant. The rearrangement joins TRBV12-3 or TRBV12-4 to TRBJ1-1; D is uncertain. Trimming shortened V by 10 bases and J by 1 base, and 13 bases separated the two germline ends. This CDR3 is built from 13 residues. The CDR3 nucleotides are TGTGCCAACTTGATGGGAGAGAACACTGAAGCTTTCTTT. It yields the protein CANLMGENTEAFF.

This clonotype has ten or more counts. The chain combines TRBV11-2 with TRBJ1-6; D is undetermined. The V and J ends lost 3 bases and 14 bases respectively, with 17 bases between them. The CDR3 sequence is 14 residues long. Germline lookup yields CDR1 SGHAT and CDR2 FQNNGV. The CDR3 loop is CASSFGSSPTSLHF. As DNA, the CDR3 is TGTGCCAGCAGCTTTGGCAGTTCCCCAACCTCCCTCCACTTT.

There are many counts of this clonotype. The V and J genes are TRBV7-9 and TRBJ2-7; 8 bases align to TRBD2. The J segment lost 3 bases and the V segment lost 1 base, leaving 2 bases of the junction unmatched. This CDR3 has 14 amino acids. The germline gives CDR1 SEHNR, CDR2 FQNEAQ (reference sequence). CDR3 sequence reads: CASSLEGLVYEQYF. CDR3 nucleotides: TGTGCCAGCAGCTTAGAGGGACTAGTCTACGAGCAGTACTTC.

The chain joins TRBV27 to TRBJ2-1; 10 bases align to TRBD2. Unmatched junction bases numbered 4, after V lost 5 bases and J lost 0 bases. The CDR3 sequence is 16 residues long. Germline CDR1 MNHEY, CDR2 SMNVEV (reference sequence). The CDR3 DNA reads as TGTGCCAGCAGTGCACTAGCGGGAAGCTCCTACAATGAGCAGTTCTTC. The encoded protein is CASSALAGSSYNEQFF.

The chain employs TRBV16 and TRBJ1-2; maybe TRBD1 (5 bases). V was shortened by 2 bases and J by 8 bases, with 15 bases between the two germline ends. The CDR3 is 14 amino acids. Germline assignment: CDR1 KGHSY and CDR2 FQNENV. In DNA form, the CDR3 reads TGTGCCAGCAGCCAAACCCCCCCAGGGAGCGGCTACACCTTC. Encoded protein: CASSQTPPGSGYTF.

This clonotype was seen just once. CDR3 in amino acids: CASRTLAVNTEAFF. The CDR3 region has the DNA TGCGCCAGCAGGACCCTTGCGGTGAACACTGAAGCTTTCTTT. The V gene is TRBV10-2, the J gene TRBJ1-1; D remains ambiguous. Between the trimmed V and J ends, which lost 6 bases and 0 bases, there was a span of 11 bases. CDR1 WSHSY and CDR2 SAAADI come from the germline V gene. The CDR3 spans 14 residues.

In its sample, this clonotype was seen many times. V is TRBV9 and J is TRBJ2-1; TRBD2 matches at 7 bases. The junction had 2 bases not matched to a gene; V was cut back by 5 bases and J by 6 bases. The length of the CDR3 is 12 residues. In germline, CDR1 is SGDLS, CDR2 YYNGEE. This CDR3 reads CASSSGFNEQFF. The CDR3 DNA is TGTGCCAGCAGTAGCGGGTTCAATGAGCAGTTCTTC. Complete variable domain (other parts from reference TRBV9 and TRBJ2-1): DSGVTQTPKHLITATGQRVTLRCSPRSGDLSVYWYQQSLDQGLQFLIQYYNGEERAKGNILERFSAQQFPDLHSELNLSSLELGDSALYFCASSSGFNEQFFGPGTRLTVL.

Many counts were recorded for this clonotype. V and J are TRBV7-9 and TRBJ2-7, with D perhaps TRBD2 (5 bases). The germline V and J ends were trimmed by 4 bases and 2 bases, with 18 bases remaining between them. Germline assignment: CDR1 SEHNR and CDR2 FQNEAQ (reference sequence). The CDR3 has 16 amino acids. The CDR3, as DNA: TGTGCCAGCAGCTCTTTGAGGGAGTCCCTTCCCTACGAGCAGTACTTC. This encodes CASSSLRESLPYEQYF.

This clonotype appeared a few times. The rearrangement links TRBV10-1 to TRBJ2-1; 10 nucleotides line up with TRBD2. V shed 4 bases, J shed 7 bases, and the junction held 1 base outside the gene matches. Germline V lookup: CDR1 WNHNN, CDR2 SYGVQD (reference sequence). CDR3 length: 13 residues. CDR3 bases: TGCGCCAGCAGTGGGACTAGCGGAAATGAGCAGTTCTTC. It specifies CASSGTSGNEQFF.

This clonotype was observed many times. One end of the junction does not line up with germline, which may come from a read error. The chain recombines TRBV20-1 with TRBJ2-5; D call uncertain. This CDR3 region has 13 residues. CDR1 and CDR2 (germline): DFQATT, SNEGSKA (reference sequence). The CDR3 DNA sequence: TGCAGTGCCAGAGAACTACCCCAAGAGACCCAGTACTTC. It yields the protein CSARELPQETQYF.

This clonotype was observed a handful of times. The rearrangement links TRBV7-9 to TRBJ1-4, with D possibly being TRBD1 (5 bases). The V gene lost 4 bases and the J gene lost 7 bases, with 10 bases spanning the gap. The CDR3 has 13 amino acids. Per the germline V gene, CDR1 is SEHNR and CDR2 is FQNEAQ (reference sequence). The CDR3 loop reads CASSSGHREKLFF. CDR3 bases: TGTGCCAGCAGCTCCGGACACCGTGAAAAACTGTTTTTT.

This clonotype was counted only a few times. The J gene is TRBJ2-5, the V gene TRBV19; 10 nucleotides match TRBD1. The CDR3 length is 15 residues. Per germline, CDR1 LNHDA and CDR2 SQIVND (reference sequence). V was clipped by 7 bases and J by 1 base; unmatched bases: 6. The CDR3 DNA follows: TGTGCCAGTACCCTGACAGGGGGCCTCCAAGAGACCCAGTACTTC. Its protein is CASTLTGGLQETQYF.